This TCR beta chain was identified in a study of cytomegalovirus exposure and HLA in healthy donors. Amplification used 60 Vbeta primers and 13 Jbeta primers. Methods used by the authors: A follow-up analysis tallied about 88 million unique TCR beta chains, 9 million to 11 million shared. TCRdb keeps only in-frame clones here, not all; method: immunoSEQ multiplex PCR. For V, J and clone size, that table is used; D and trimming come from the DNA. Among tens of thousands of clones listed, approximately 78% were seen once. Germline V gene data show CDR1 as LNHNV and CDR2 as YYDKDF (reference sequence). The V segment lost 0 bases and the J segment 7 bases; nucleotides outside the gene matches: 9. The length of the CDR3 is 17 residues.

Sequenced: PBMCs. J is TRBJ2-7 and V is TRBV15; the match to TRBD2 covers 13 bases. This clonotype was obtained from a male donor in good health and CMV-seropositive. The CDR3 is CATSRERGLAGLYEQYF. The CDR3 DNA is TGTGCCACCAGCAGAGAAAGGGGACTAGCGGGATTATATGAGCAGTACTTC. The complete variable domain, with remaining parts taken from reference TRBV15 and TRBJ2-7, reads DAMVIQNPRYQVTQFGKPVTLSCSQTLNHNVMYWYQQKSSQAPKLLFHYYDKDFNNEADTPDNFQSRRPNTSFCFLDIRSPGLGDTAMYLCATSRERGLAGLYEQYFGPGTRLTVT.